Below, one T cell receptor (beta chain) is given with its context. Its antigen is as yet unknown. CDR1 is GTSNPN and CDR2 is SVGIG in the germline V gene (reference sequence). V lost 2 bases, J lost 4 bases, and 18 bases lay in between. The CDR3 length is 16 residues. Prior to thyroid surgery, none of the patients had received any treatment. This specimen belongs to a study of metastatic and nonmetastatic thyroid tumors. Overall study context: Repertoires from malignant and benign thyroid patients were compared across blood and tumor or nodule tissue.

Findings of the study overall: In blood and tumor, TCR beta diversity was reportedly significantly higher in malignant thyroid tumors than in benign nodules.

Via MiXCR, TCRdb re-called the PCR reads. The sample records some 20,000 clones, more than 35% being singletons. Sequencing was carried out using tumor tissue. The receptor was derived from a female donor with papillary thyroid cancer or a benign thyroid nodule (not recorded which). Some clones in this sample may be carry-over from other donors' samples. The chain employs TRBV30 and TRBJ1-5; no definite D call. CDR3 coding DNA: TGTGCCTGGAGTAACGACATCCTCGGAGGGAATCAGCCCCAGCATTTT. It codes for CAWSNDILGGNQPQHF.